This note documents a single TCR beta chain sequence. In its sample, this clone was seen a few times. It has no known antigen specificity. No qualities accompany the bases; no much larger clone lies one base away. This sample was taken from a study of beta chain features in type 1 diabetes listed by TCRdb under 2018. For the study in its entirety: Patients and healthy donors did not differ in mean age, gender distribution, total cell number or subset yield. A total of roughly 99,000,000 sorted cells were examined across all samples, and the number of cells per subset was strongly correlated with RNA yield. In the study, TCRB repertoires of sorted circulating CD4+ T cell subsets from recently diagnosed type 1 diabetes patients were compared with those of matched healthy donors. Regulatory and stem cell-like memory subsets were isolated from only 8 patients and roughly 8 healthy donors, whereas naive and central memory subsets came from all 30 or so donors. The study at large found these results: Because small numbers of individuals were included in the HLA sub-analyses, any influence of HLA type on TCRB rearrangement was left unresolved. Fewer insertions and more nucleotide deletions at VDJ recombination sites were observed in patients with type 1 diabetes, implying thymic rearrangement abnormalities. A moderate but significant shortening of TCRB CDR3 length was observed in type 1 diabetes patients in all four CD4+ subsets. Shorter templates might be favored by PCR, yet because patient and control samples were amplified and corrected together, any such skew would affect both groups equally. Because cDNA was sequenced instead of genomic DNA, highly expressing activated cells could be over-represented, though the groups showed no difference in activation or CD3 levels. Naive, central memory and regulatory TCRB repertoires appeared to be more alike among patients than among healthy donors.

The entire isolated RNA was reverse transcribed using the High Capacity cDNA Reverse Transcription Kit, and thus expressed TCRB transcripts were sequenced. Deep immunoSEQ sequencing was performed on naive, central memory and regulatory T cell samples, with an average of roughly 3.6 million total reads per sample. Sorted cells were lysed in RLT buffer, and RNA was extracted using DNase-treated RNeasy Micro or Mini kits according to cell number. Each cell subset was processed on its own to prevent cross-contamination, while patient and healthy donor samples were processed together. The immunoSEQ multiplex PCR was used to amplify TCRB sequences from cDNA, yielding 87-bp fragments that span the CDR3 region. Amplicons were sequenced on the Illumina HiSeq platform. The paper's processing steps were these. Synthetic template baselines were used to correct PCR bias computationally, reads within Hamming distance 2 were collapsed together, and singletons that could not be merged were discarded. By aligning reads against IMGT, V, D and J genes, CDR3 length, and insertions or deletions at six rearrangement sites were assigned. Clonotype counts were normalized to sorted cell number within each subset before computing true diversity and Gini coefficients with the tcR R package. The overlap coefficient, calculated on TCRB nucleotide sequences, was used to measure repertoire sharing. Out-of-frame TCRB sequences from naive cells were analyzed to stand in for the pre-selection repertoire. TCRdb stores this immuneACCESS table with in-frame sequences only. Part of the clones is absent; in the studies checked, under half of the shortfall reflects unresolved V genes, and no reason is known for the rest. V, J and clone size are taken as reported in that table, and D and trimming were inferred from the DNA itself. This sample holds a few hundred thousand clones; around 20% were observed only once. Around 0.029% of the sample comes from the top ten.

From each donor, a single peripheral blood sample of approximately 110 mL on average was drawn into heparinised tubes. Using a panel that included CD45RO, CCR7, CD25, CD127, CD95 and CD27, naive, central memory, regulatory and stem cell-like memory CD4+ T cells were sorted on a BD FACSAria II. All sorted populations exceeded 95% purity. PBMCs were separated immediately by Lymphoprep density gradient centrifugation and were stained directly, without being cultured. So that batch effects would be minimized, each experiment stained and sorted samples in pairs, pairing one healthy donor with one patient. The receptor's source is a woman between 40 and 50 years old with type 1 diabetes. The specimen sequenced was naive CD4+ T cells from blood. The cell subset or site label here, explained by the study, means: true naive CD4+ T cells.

In nucleotide form, the sequence is TGTGCCAGCAGTTACTCGAATGGAGGGCAAGCTTTCTTT. This translates into CASSYSNGGQAFF. The chain uses TRBV6-5 and TRBJ1-1, with the identity of the D gene unclear. The trim is 0 bases for V and 9 bases for J, with a gap of 11 bases between the germline ends. CDR1 and CDR2, looked up from the germline V gene, are MNHEY and SVGAGI. Counted from cysteine to phenylalanine, this CDR3 has 13 amino acids. The CDR3 DNA has 39 bases and is translated from base 1.